This TCR beta chain was recovered during a study of a mutant IDH1 vaccine in newly diagnosed glioma. Study-wide results and limits: Pseudoprogression seemed unrelated to changes in top peripheral T cell clonotypes. Patients showed vaccine-induced immune responses at a rate of 90% to 95%.

Indicated time point: week 5, during vaccination. Mutant IDH1 20-mer peptide, at 300 ug, made up each vaccine dose, with topical imiquimod. Details on this clone: Antigen specificity is unknown.

Profiled with immunoSEQ multiplex PCR; TCRdb holds only in-frame clones, not every one. The data show approximately 11,000 clones, 80% to 90% seen once. CDR3 size: 14 residues. The V end lost 0 bases, the J end lost 2 bases, and 9 bases lay between the germline ends. Germline-derived CDR1 and CDR2 are SGHRS and YFSETQ. The source was PBMCs, collected from a glioma patient whose treatment included an IDH1 peptide vaccine. The sequence derives from a woman in her forties with glioma. Some clones in this sample may be carry-over from other donors' samples. The chain combines TRBV5-1 with TRBJ2-7, with D possibly matching TRBD2 (6 bases). The chain's CDR3 is CASSLGGGTYEQYF. In DNA, the CDR3 is TGCGCCAGCAGCTTGGGTGGGGGGACCTACGAGCAGTACTTC.